This T cell receptor beta chain derives from a study of spatial heterogeneity in lung cancer. Per the germline V gene, CDR1 is LNHNV and CDR2 is YYDKDF (reference sequence). Germline trimming cut 5 bases from V and 5 bases from J; bases unmatched to any gene: 15. The length of the CDR3 is 17 residues. The time point here: sample taken at primary tumor resection. Untreated early-stage non-small cell lung cancer patients, around 72 in total, were the donors. Study observations and caveats: The counts of expanded TCRs, ubiquitous and regional, tracked ubiquitous and regional nonsynonymous mutations, respectively. Counts of expanded intratumoral alpha and beta TCRs tracked tumor mutation counts.

TCRdb recomputed calls from the 5' RACE reads with MiXCR, one row per CDR3 protein. This sample has over 10,000 distinct CDR3 sequences, with approximately 2.9% found just once. This clonotype was counted at least ten times. Its antigen is still unknown. The rearrangement uses TRBV15 and TRBJ1-5; 7 bases are shared with TRBD1. The source is a male donor with early-stage non-small cell lung cancer. The sequencing used lung tumor tissue, collected at surgery. The CDR3 here is CATSGRRQGKKDQPQHF. CDR3 nucleotide sequence: TGTGCCACCAGCGGCCGGCGACAGGGTAAAAAGGATCAGCCCCAGCATTTT.